These 21 T cell receptor beta chains came from one sample sequenced in a study of radiotherapy plus CTLA-4 blockade in lung cancer. The method was immunoSEQ multiplex PCR; TCRdb's version includes in-frame clones alone and lacks a portion of them. Altogether about 45,000 clones are present, 73% being singletons, with the ten largest covering around 3.3%. Sequenced here: peripheral blood, sampled from a patient treated with radiotherapy plus ipilimumab. These receptors originate from a human donor with non-small cell lung cancer who had a complete response to radiotherapy plus ipilimumab.

The rearrangement joins TRBV7-8 to TRBJ2-7; tentatively, D is TRBD2 (5 bases). V shed 2 bases and J shed 2 bases, with 10 bases lying between them. The CDR3 contains 14 residues. Germline-derived CDR1 and CDR2 are SGHVS and FQNEAQ. CDR3 protein: CASSLPRGAYEQYF. Written as DNA, the CDR3 is TGTGCCAGCAGCTTACCCCGGGGTGCCTACGAGCAGTACTTC.

In this sample, this clone turned up a few times. The chain recombines TRBV5-1 with TRBJ1-3; no definite D call. The CDR3 extends over 15 amino acids. Germline CDR1 SGHRS, CDR2 YFSETQ. V gave up 7 bases and J gave up 2 bases, with 16 bases separating them. The CDR3 DNA reads TGCGCCAGCCGAAGCGGTGGGATGACTGGAAACACCATATATTTT. It yields the protein CASRSGGMTGNTIYF.

In regard to this clone: At one of its ends the junction is not consistent with the germline gene, which may arise from a read error. The chain uses TRBV28 and TRBJ2-3; the D gene is possibly TRBD2 (5 bases). This CDR3 has 16 residues. The germline V gene encodes CDR1 MDHEN and CDR2 SYDVKM. The CDR3 loop reads CASSLFEGSRTDTQYF. The DNA of the CDR3 is TGTGCCAGCAGCTTATTTGAGGGCAGCCGCACAGATACGCAGTATTTT.

V usage is TRBV5-1 and J usage is TRBJ2-5, with 10 nucleotides matching TRBD2. V gave up 3 bases and J gave up 4 bases; unmatched junction bases: 6. The CDR3 covers 15 residues. Germline CDR1 and CDR2: SGHRS and YFSETQ. The CDR3 spells CASSYTSGKGETQYF. The CDR3 bases are TGCGCCAGCAGCTATACTAGCGGGAAAGGAGAGACCCAGTACTTC.

The sample holds one count of this clone. The chain employs TRBV13 and TRBJ2-1; possibly TRBD2 for D (7 bases). V was shortened by 1 base and J by 0 bases, with 19 bases between the two germline ends. The CDR3 covers 19 residues. Germline V gene data show CDR1 as PRHDT and CDR2 as FYEKMQ (reference sequence). The CDR3 DNA is TGTGCCAGCAGCTTAGCCTCTCGGGGGGCGGGATCCTCCTACAATGAGCAGTTCTTC. Protein sequence: CASSLASRGAGSSYNEQFF.

This clone occurred a few times. The gene calls are TRBV13 and TRBJ1-1, with 8 bases lining up with TRBD1. There are 13 residues in the CDR3. Germline V CDR1 and CDR2: PRHDT, FYEKMQ (reference sequence). V was clipped by 5 bases and J by 5 bases; unmatched bases: 4. The CDR3 DNA is TGTGCCAGCAGCCCGAGGACAGGGACTGAAGCTTTCTTT. Translation: CASSPRTGTEAFF.

V gene TRBV29-1 combines with J gene TRBJ2-7; 13 bases line up with TRBD2. J was trimmed by 1 base and V by 6 bases; bases with no gene match: 6. The CDR3 totals 15 residues. Germline V gene data show CDR1 as SQVTM and CDR2 as ANQGSEA. In DNA, the CDR3 is TGCAGCGTGAGACTAGCGGGGGGCCTTTCCTACGAGCAGTACTTC. Its protein is CSVRLAGGLSYEQYF.

The chain recombines TRBV4-2 with TRBJ2-3; 15 positions agree with TRBD2. This CDR3 is built from 16 residues. Germline V CDR1 and CDR2: LGHNA, YNFKEQ. The J segment lost 5 bases and the V segment lost 3 bases, leaving 3 bases of the junction unmatched. DNA of the CDR3: TGTGCCAGCAGCCATGAGGGACTAGCGGGAGGAGATACGCAGTATTTT. Translated, it gives CASSHEGLAGGDTQYF.

The chain recombines TRBV6-1 with TRBJ1-3; D unclear. The CDR3 is 15 residues long. The ends were cut back, 1 base at V and 0 bases at J, with 7 bases in the middle. CDR1 is MNHNS and CDR2 is SASEGT in the germline V gene. In DNA, the CDR3 is TGTGCCAGCAGTGAAGTTGGCAGCTCTGGAAACACCATATATTTT. Translation gives CASSEVGSSGNTIYF.

V is TRBV25-1 and J is TRBJ2-3; 7 bases are a match to TRBD1. Germline CDR1 is MGHDK and CDR2 is SYGVNS. The CDR3 is 14 amino acids. The V and J ends lost 3 bases and 3 bases, in that order; junction bases with no gene match: 3. The CDR3 sequence is CASSEDRPTDTQYF. The CDR3 DNA follows: TGTGCCAGCAGTGAGGACAGGCCAACAGATACGCAGTATTTT. Full variable domain (remainder filled in from reference TRBV25-1 and TRBJ2-3): EADIYQTPRYLVIGTGKKITLECSQTMGHDKMYWYQQDPGMELHLIHYSYGVNSTEKGDLSSESTVSRIRTEHFPLTLESARPSHTSQYLCASSEDRPTDTQYFGPGTRLTVL.

The V gene is TRBV27, the J gene TRBJ2-7, with D tentatively TRBD1 (6 bases). This CDR3 contains 16 residues. Germline assignment: CDR1 MNHEY and CDR2 SMNVEV (reference sequence). With 2 bases removed from V and 2 bases from J, the gap between germline ends came to 16 bases. The CDR3 nucleotides are TGTGCCAGCAGTTTAACCGGGACATTAAAACCCTACGAGCAGTACTTC. Translation gives CASSLTGTLKPYEQYF.

The chain carries TRBV19 and TRBJ2-3; D is perhaps TRBD2 (7 bases). V gave up 10 bases and J gave up 3 bases, with 20 bases separating them. CDR1 LNHDA and CDR2 SQIVND come from the germline V gene (reference sequence). The CDR3 is made up of 15 amino acids. This chain's CDR3 is CATSGGRYRTDTQYF. The CDR3 DNA sequence: TGTGCCACCTCCGGGGGGCGGTATCGTACAGATACGCAGTATTTT.

V and J are TRBV19 and TRBJ2-3; D may be TRBD2 (5 bases). The CDR3 covers 16 residues. V was shortened by 1 base and J by 0 bases, with 11 bases between the two germline ends. CDR1 is LNHDA, CDR2 SQIVND, per germline (reference sequence). CDR3 residues: CASSIGSGSSTDTQYF. CDR3 DNA: TGTGCCAGTAGTATAGGATCGGGGTCTAGCACAGATACGCAGTATTTT. Combining the CDR3 with reference TRBV19 and TRBJ2-3 gives the whole variable domain DGGITQSPKYLFRKEGQNVTLSCEQNLNHDAMYWYRQDPGQGLRLIYYSQIVNDFQKGDIAEGYSVSREKKESFPLTVTSAQKNPTAFYLCASSIGSGSSTDTQYFGPGTRLTVL.

This clone has just a few counts. The chain combines TRBV9 with TRBJ1-2; 8 bases line up with TRBD1. Per the germline V gene, CDR1 is SGDLS and CDR2 is YYNGEE. The CDR3 sequence is 15 residues long. After removal of 2 bases from V and 0 bases from J, the junction contained 3 bases not matched to a gene. Here the CDR3 reads CASSVWTGSNYGYTF. The DNA of the CDR3 is TGTGCCAGCAGCGTCTGGACAGGGTCTAACTATGGCTACACCTTC. The entire variable domain, with the rest obtained from reference TRBV9 and TRBJ1-2, is as follows: DSGVTQTPKHLITATGQRVTLRCSPRSGDLSVYWYQQSLDQGLQFLIQYYNGEERAKGNILERFSAQQFPDLHSELNLSSLELGDSALYFCASSVWTGSNYGYTFGSGTRLTVV.

The V gene is TRBV10-3, the J gene TRBJ1-2; 7 nucleotides align to TRBD1. The V gene end was trimmed by 7 bases and the J gene end by 6 bases; junction bases not matched to a gene: 8. Germline assignment: CDR1 ENHRY and CDR2 SYGVKD. The CDR3 spans 13 residues. This CDR3 reads CAIKPRGAHGYTF. CDR3 bases: TGTGCCATCAAGCCCAGGGGGGCCCATGGCTACACCTTC.

The V and J genes are TRBV5-8 and TRBJ2-7, with TRBD2 matching 8 bases. This CDR3 is 16 amino acids long. After removal of 4 bases from V and 0 bases from J, the junction contained 9 bases not matched to a gene. From germline, CDR1 is SGHTS and CDR2 YDEGEE. The CDR3 nucleotides are TGTGCCAGCAGCCCCTGGCGACTAGCGCGCTCCTACGAGCAGTACTTC. Translated: CASSPWRLARSYEQYF.

The chain uses TRBV23-1 and TRBJ2-7; 8 bases are shared with TRBD1. TRBV23-1 is an ORF, with its function uncertain. This CDR3 spans 19 amino acids. Germline trimming cut 7 bases from V and 3 bases from J; bases unmatched to any gene: 23. CDR3 nucleotides: TGCGCCAGCATCGTTTTAGTCTGGTGCAGGGGGCGCGAAAACTACGAGCAGTACTTC. Protein sequence: CASIVLVWCRGRENYEQYF.

The rearrangement uses TRBV6-6 and TRBJ1-1; D may be TRBD1 (6 bases). The ends were cut back, 4 bases at V and 8 bases at J, with 14 bases in the middle. The CDR3 is 13 residues long. CDR1 and CDR2 from the germline V gene are MNHNY and SVGAGI (reference sequence). This CDR3 reads CASSFNRVLEAFF. For the CDR3, the DNA is TGTGCCAGCAGTTTTAACAGGGTACTGGAAGCTTTCTTT.

This clone came up a few times. The chain combines TRBV11-2 with TRBJ2-2; perhaps TRBD1 as D (5 bases). This CDR3 contains 15 residues. V shed 2 bases and J shed 7 bases, with 14 bases lying between them. Germline CDR1 reads SGHAT; CDR2 reads FQNNGV. The CDR3 is CASSLMAGLGGELFF. As DNA, the CDR3 is TGTGCCAGCAGCTTAATGGCAGGGTTAGGCGGGGAGCTGTTTTTT.

The chain uses TRBV9 and TRBJ2-3; 8 bases agree with TRBD2. This CDR3 has 17 amino acids. Trimming at V came to 3 bases and at J to 0 bases, leaving 9 bases not matched to a gene. Germline CDR1 and CDR2: SGDLS and YYNGEE. The CDR3 sequence: CASSALPSGSSTDTQYF. CDR3 nucleotide sequence: TGTGCCAGCAGCGCACTTCCTAGCGGGTCTAGCACAGATACGCAGTATTTT.

The CDR3 DNA sequence: TGTGCCAGCCAGAAGGGAGGACCATACAATGAGCAGTTCTTC. The encoded protein is CASQKGGPYNEQFF. This chain joins TRBV2 and TRBJ2-1; D is possibly TRBD2 (6 bases). This CDR3 region has 14 residues. Germline V gives CDR1 SNHLY, CDR2 FYNNEI. The V and J ends lost 8 bases and 4 bases respectively, with 15 bases between them.